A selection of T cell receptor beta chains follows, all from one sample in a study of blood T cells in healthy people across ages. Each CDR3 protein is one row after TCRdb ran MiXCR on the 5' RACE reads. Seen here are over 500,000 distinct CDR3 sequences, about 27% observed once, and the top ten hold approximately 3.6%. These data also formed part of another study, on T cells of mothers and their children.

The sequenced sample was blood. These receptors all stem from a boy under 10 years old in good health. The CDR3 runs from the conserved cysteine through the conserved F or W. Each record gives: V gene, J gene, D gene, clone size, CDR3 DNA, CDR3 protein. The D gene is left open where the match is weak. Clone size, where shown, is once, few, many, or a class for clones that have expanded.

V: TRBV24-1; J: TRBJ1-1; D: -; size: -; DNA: TGTGCCCCAAAACAGGGGAACACTGAAGCTTTCTTT; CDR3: CAPKQGNTEAFF
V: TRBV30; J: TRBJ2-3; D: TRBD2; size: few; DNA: TGTGCCTGGAGTGTCTGGGCGGGAGGGGCTTCCGATACGCAGTATTTT; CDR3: CAWSVWAGGASDTQYF
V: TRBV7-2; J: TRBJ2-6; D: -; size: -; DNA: TGTGCCAGCAGCTTAGATATTGGACTGACCTCTGGGTCCAACGTCCTGACTTTC; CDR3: CASSLDIGLTSGSNVLTF
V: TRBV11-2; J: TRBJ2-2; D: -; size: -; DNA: TGTGCCAGCAGCTTAAAGGGCACGTTCACCGGGGAGCTGTTTTTT; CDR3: CASSLKGTFTGELFF
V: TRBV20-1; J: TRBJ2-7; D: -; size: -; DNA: TGCAGTGCTAGCTCCGGGACCACCTACGAGCAGTACTTC; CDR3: CSASSGTTYEQYF
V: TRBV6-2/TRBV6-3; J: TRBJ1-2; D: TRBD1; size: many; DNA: TGTGCCAGCAGTTACGGGACAGGAGGTGGCTACACCTTC; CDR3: CASSYGTGGGYTF
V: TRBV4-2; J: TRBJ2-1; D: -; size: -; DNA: TGTGCCAGCAGCCAAGAACAGGGTTTGATTGAGCAGTTCTTC; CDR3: CASSQEQGLIEQFF
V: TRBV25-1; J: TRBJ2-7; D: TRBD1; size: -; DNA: TGTGCCAGCAGTGCGGGACAGGGCAGGGACGAGCAGTACTTC; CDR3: CASSAGQGRDEQYF
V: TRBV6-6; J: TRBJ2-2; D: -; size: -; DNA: TGTGCCAGCACTAGACGACTAAGATCGAACACCGGGGAGCTGTTTTTT; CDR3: CASTRRLRSNTGELFF
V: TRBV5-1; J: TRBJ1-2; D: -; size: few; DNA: TGCGCCAGCAGCCCCTCGGACGAATACTATGGTGGCTACACCTTC; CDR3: CASSPSDEYYGGYTF
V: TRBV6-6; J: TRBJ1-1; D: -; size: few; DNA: TGTGCCAGCAGACCGAACAGGGACGGGGACACTGAAGCTTTCTTT; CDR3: CASRPNRDGDTEAFF